Listed below are T cell receptor beta chains from one sample, sequenced in a study of blood T cell repertoires in COVID-19. The data were produced by immunoSEQ multiplex PCR, yet TCRdb's version contains in-frame clones alone and is incomplete. The sample shows almost 400,000 clones, over 75% of them seen only once. The sequencing sample was made of peripheral blood. The origin of the receptors is a woman aged 55-69 years with COVID-19, enrolled during active disease. Both conserved end residues are part of each CDR3. Each record gives: clone size, D gene, J gene, V gene, CDR3 DNA, CDR3 protein. A D gene is named only where the DNA matches it firmly. A clone size is listed for some rows: how often the clone was seen (once, few, many), or a class if it is expanded.

NA | NA | TRBJ2-5 | TRBV10-2 | TGCGCCAGCAGGGCCATAGCTAGTCAAGAGACCCAGTACTTC | CASRAIASQETQYF
NA | TRBD2 | TRBJ2-7 | TRBV3-1/TRBV3-2 | TGTGCCAGCAGCCCCCGGGGGGGAGCTCGGTACGAGCAGTACTTC | CASSPRGGARYEQYF
NA | NA | TRBJ1-2 | TRBV7-3 | TGTGCCAGCAGTCCCGGTCCCTCACAGGGTAACTATGGCTACACCTTC | CASSPGPSQGNYGYTF
NA | TRBD2 | TRBJ2-1 | TRBV19 | TGTGCCAGTAGTGGGGACCGAGCGGGGGTGAATGAGCAGTTCTTC | CASSGDRAGVNEQFF
NA | TRBD1 | TRBJ1-3 | TRBV7-6 | TGTGCCAGCAGACGAGGGACAGACTCTGGAAACACCATATATTTT | CASRRGTDSGNTIYF
NA | TRBD2 | TRBJ2-7 | TRBV6-2/TRBV6-3 | TGTGCCAGCAGTTACACAACTAGCGGAATCGACTACGAGCAGTACTTC | CASSYTTSGIDYEQYF
once | TRBD2 | TRBJ2-5 | TRBV15 | TGTGCCACCAGCAGAGGGTCGGGGGGGCGTGAGACCCAGTACTTC | CATSRGSGGRETQYF
NA | TRBD1 | TRBJ2-7 | TRBV25-1 | TGTGCCAGCAGTACCGGGACAGGGAGCGAGCAGTACTTC | CASSTGTGSEQYF
NA | TRBD2 | TRBJ2-5 | TRBV7-3 | TGTGCCAGCAGCCAGGGACTACTCGGAGAGACCCAGTACTTC | CASSQGLLGETQYF
NA | NA | TRBJ1-2 | TRBV18 | TGTGCCAGCTCACCAACTAAGGAAGGCTACACCTTC | CASSPTKEGYTF
NA | NA | TRBJ2-5 | TRBV12-5 | TGTGCTAGTGCTAAGGGGCTGGACCCCCAAGAGACCCAGTACTTC | CASAKGLDPQETQYF
NA | TRBD1 | TRBJ2-7 | TRBV5-1 | TGCGCCAGCAGCTTGGCCGGACAGGTGAACCTCTACGAGCAGTACTTC | CASSLAGQVNLYEQYF
NA | NA | TRBJ1-4 | TRBV7-2 | TGTGCCAGCAGCTTAGTATCTGGAGCTAATGAAAAACTGTTTTTT | CASSLVSGANEKLFF
NA | TRBD1 | TRBJ1-2 | TRBV7-9 | TGTGCCAGCTCAGGACAGGGACCTTATGGCTACACCTTC | CASSGQGPYGYTF
NA | NA | TRBJ2-7 | TRBV21-1 | TGTGCCAGCAGCACTCTAGGCAGGGAGGACTCCTACGAGCAGTACTTC | CASSTLGREDSYEQYF
NA | TRBD1 | TRBJ2-5 | TRBV15 | TGTGCCACCAGGCGGGACAGGGAAGAGACCCAGTACTTC | CATRRDREETQYF
NA | TRBD2 | TRBJ2-1 | TRBV19 | TGTGCCAGTAGTGTTCGCGGGGGGGCGGTCTACAATGAGCAGTTCTTC | CASSVRGGAVYNEQFF
NA | NA | TRBJ2-1 | TRBV11-2 | TGTGCCAGCAGCTTAATGGGGCATGAGCAGTTCTTC | CASSLMGHEQFF
NA | NA | TRBJ1-5 | TRBV19 | TGTGCCAGTAGGACGGCGGGGCACACGAGCAATCAGCCCCAGCATTTT | CASRTAGHTSNQPQHF
NA | NA | TRBJ2-1 | TRBV7-8 | TGTGCCAGCAGCGCCCTACGTGAGCAGTTCTTC | CASSALREQFF
NA | NA | TRBJ2-2 | TRBV19 | TGTGCCAGTAGTACCAGGGGGGACACCGGGGAGCTGTTTTTT | CASSTRGDTGELFF
once | NA | TRBJ1-4 | TRBV6-1 | TGTGCCAGCAGTGAAGCTTTAACAGGGTTGAATGAAAAACTGTTTTTT | CASSEALTGLNEKLFF
NA | NA | TRBJ2-2 | TRBV13 | TGTGCCAGCAGCATACAGGTCACCGGGGAGCTGTTTTTT | CASSIQVTGELFF